What follows are 14 T cell receptor beta chains derived from one specimen sequenced in a study of T cells after yellow fever vaccination. TCRdb itself ran the 5' RACE reads through MiXCR, one entry per CDR3 protein. The sample lists about 45,000 distinct CDR3 sequences; 6.5% to 8.5% were seen once. The material sequenced was CD8+ T cells not binding an NS4B(214-222) dextramer, sorted from PBMCs, taken 45 days after the yellow fever booster vaccination. These receptors were collected from a man aged 30-40 years who received the YFV17D yellow fever vaccine.

This clonotype was recorded many times. The V gene is TRBV28, the J gene TRBJ2-7; D gene ambiguous. The CDR3 contains 13 residues. Looked up from germline, CDR1 is MDHEN and CDR2 is SYDVKM. Deletions cut 2 bases from V and 0 bases from J, with 5 bases between. The CDR3 DNA sequence: TGTGCCAGCAGTTTACGTAACTCCTACGAGCAGTACTTC. As protein: CASSLRNSYEQYF.

In this sample, this clonotype turned up many times. The rearrangement uses TRBV9 and TRBJ2-5; possible D gene TRBD2, 5 bases. From germline, CDR1 is SGDLS and CDR2 YYNGEE. V lost 3 bases, J lost 2 bases, and 8 bases lay in between. CDR3 length equals 13 residues. The CDR3 nucleotides are TGTGCCAGCAGCGCGGGAAGTCAAGAGACCCAGTACTTC. Amino acids: CASSAGSQETQYF.

The table lists this clonotype with many counts. The chain links TRBV6-6 to TRBJ2-3, with no clear D. Deletions cut 5 bases from V and 4 bases from J, with 7 bases between. Germline CDR1 MNHNY, CDR2 SVGAGI (reference sequence). The CDR3 is 12 residues long. The CDR3 protein is CASSNPADTQYF. As DNA, the CDR3 is TGTGCCAGCAGTAACCCGGCAGATACGCAGTATTTT.

About this clonotype: This may arise from a read error, as a much more abundant clone is one base away. The V gene is TRBV7-9, the J gene TRBJ2-1; 8 bases fit TRBD1. The CDR3 runs to 15 residues. Trimming removed 8 bases from V and 3 bases from J; junction bases left unmatched: 9. Per germline, CDR1 SEHNR and CDR2 FQNEAQ (reference sequence). The CDR3 loop reads CASGRIGTGYNEQFF. The CDR3 DNA follows: TGTGCCAGCGGTAGAATCGGGACAGGCTACAATGAGCAGTTCTTC.

The chain couples TRBV12-3 or TRBV12-4 to TRBJ2-3; 12 bases agree with TRBD2. This CDR3 has 18 residues. Trimming cost V 11 bases and J 3 bases; bases outside gene matches: 18. The DNA of the CDR3 is TGTGCCTTCACCGAACTAGCGGGAGGATCGATAGGGACAGATACGCAGTATTTT. It codes for CAFTELAGGSIGTDTQYF.

This clonotype was counted at least ten times. V usage is TRBV15 and J usage is TRBJ2-3; TRBD2 agrees at 11 bases. The V segment lost 7 bases and the J segment 4 bases; nucleotides outside the gene matches: 13. The CDR3 totals 17 residues. From germline, CDR1 is LNHNV and CDR2 YYDKDF (reference sequence). The CDR3 DNA sequence: TGTGCCACCAACGCCGGGCTAGCGGGAGGAGAGGCAGATACGCAGTATTTT. It is translated as CATNAGLAGGEADTQYF.

This clonotype was counted at least ten times. The V call is TRBV2, the J call TRBJ2-5; weak D call: TRBD1 (6 bases). The V and J ends lost 5 bases and 1 base respectively, with 17 bases between them. The CDR3 is 16 amino acids. In germline, CDR1 is SNHLY, CDR2 FYNNEI. The CDR3 nucleotides read TGTGCCAGCAGTTCTTCCCGGACAGAGTTCCAAGAGACCCAGTACTTC. Encoded protein: CASSSSRTEFQETQYF.

V gene TRBV5-6 combines with J gene TRBJ2-1; 10 positions agree with TRBD2. This CDR3 has 15 residues. Looked up from germline, CDR1 is SGHDT and CDR2 is YYEEEE. The V gene end was trimmed by 5 bases and the J gene end by 7 bases; junction bases not matched to a gene: 9. CDR3 in DNA: TGTGCCAGCAGGCGAACCCTAGCGGGAGTTAATGAGCAGTTCTTC. Its translation is CASRRTLAGVNEQFF.

This clonotype was recorded many times. V and J are TRBV18 and TRBJ2-2; D is possibly TRBD1 or TRBD2 (5 bases each). V gave up 6 bases and J gave up 5 bases, with 19 bases separating them. CDR1 is KGHSH and CDR2 is LQKENI in the germline V gene. The CDR3 sequence is 16 residues long. The DNA of the CDR3 is TGTGCCAGCTCGGACCGGGTACGAGGGGCAACCGGGGAGCTGTTTTTT. Translation: CASSDRVRGATGELFF.

This clonotype showed up many times. This sequence joins TRBV6-2 or TRBV6-3 and TRBJ2-1; possible D gene TRBD2, 6 bases. The V end was cut by 0 bases, the J end by 2 bases, with 8 bases between. CDR3 length: 15 amino acids. Germline V gene data show CDR1 as MNHEY and CDR2 as SVGEGT. DNA of the CDR3: TGTGCCAGCAGTTACTCGGGAGGCCCCTACAATGAGCAGTTCTTC. Its protein product is CASSYSGGPYNEQFF.

This clonotype was seen at least ten times. The rearrangement joins TRBV5-1 to TRBJ2-3; D remains ambiguous. From germline, CDR1 is SGHRS and CDR2 YFSETQ. V was clipped by 2 bases and J by 4 bases, with 2 bases between them. CDR3 length: 11 amino acids. CDR3 region: CASSFADTQYF. CDR3 coding DNA: TGCGCCAGCAGCTTCGCAGATACGCAGTATTTT.

This clonotype showed up many times. This chain connects TRBV19 to TRBJ2-1; TRBD1 matches at 9 bases. After removal of 3 bases from V and 7 bases from J, the junction contained 13 bases not matched to a gene. The CDR3 consists of 17 residues. Germline lookup yields CDR1 LNHDA and CDR2 SQIVND (reference sequence). For the CDR3, the DNA is TGTGCCAGTAGTATGGAAGGACAGGGGTCTCTGCGGAATGAGCAGTTCTTC. Its translation is CASSMEGQGSLRNEQFF.

This clonotype was found many times. CDR3 DNA sequence: TGTGCCAGCAGCTGGGGACTAGCGGGAGGTTCCTACAATGAGCAGTTCTTC. Translation: CASSWGLAGGSYNEQFF. The chain links TRBV7-9 to TRBJ2-1; 15 bases are shared with TRBD2. V lost 4 bases and J lost 1; bases outside the gene matches: 2. CDR1 is SEHNR, CDR2 FQNEAQ, per germline (reference sequence). This CDR3 has 17 amino acids.

By its share, this clonotype is medium-sized (0.01 to 0.1%). The chain links TRBV6-1 to TRBJ2-1; D is ambiguous. Germline-derived CDR1 and CDR2 are MNHNS and SASEGT. Trimming left V 4 bases short and J 10 bases short, with 14 bases between. The CDR3 runs 13 residues. CDR3 loop: CASSARIGEEQFF. The DNA for the CDR3 is TGTGCCAGCAGTGCACGGATAGGAGAGGAGCAGTTCTTC.